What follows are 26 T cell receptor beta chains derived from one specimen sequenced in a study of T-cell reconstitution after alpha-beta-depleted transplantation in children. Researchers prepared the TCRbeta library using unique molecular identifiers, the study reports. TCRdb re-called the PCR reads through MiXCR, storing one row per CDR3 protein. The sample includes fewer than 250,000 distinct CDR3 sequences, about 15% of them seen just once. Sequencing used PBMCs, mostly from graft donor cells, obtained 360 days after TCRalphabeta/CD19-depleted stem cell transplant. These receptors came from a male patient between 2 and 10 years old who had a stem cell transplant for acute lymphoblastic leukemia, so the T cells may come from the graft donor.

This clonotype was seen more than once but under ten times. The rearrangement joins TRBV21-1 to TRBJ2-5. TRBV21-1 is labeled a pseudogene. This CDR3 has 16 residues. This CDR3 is CASSKKVTESKETQYF. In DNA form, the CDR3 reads TGTGCCAGCAGCAAAAAAGTTACAGAGTCGAAAGAGACCCAGTACTTC.

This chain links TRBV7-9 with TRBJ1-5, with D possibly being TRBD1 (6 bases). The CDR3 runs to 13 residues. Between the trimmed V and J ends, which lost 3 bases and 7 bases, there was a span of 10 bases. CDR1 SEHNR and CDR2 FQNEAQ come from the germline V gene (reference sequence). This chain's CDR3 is CASSLGGAQPQHF. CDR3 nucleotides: TGTGCCAGCAGCTTGGGGGGGGCCCAGCCCCAGCATTTT.

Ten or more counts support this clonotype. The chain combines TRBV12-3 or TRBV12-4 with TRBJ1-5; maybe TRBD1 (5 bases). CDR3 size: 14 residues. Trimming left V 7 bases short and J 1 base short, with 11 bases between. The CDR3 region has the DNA TGTGCCAGCACCGACAGTGGGAGCAATCAGCCCCAGCATTTT. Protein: CASTDSGSNQPQHF.

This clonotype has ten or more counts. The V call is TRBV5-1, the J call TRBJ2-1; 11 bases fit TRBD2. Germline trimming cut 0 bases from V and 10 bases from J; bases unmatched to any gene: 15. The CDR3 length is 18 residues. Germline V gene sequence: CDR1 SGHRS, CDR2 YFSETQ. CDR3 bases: TGCGCCAGCAGCTTGGCTCCTACCTCGGGACTAGCGGTCTCCGAGCAGTTCTTC. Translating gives CASSLAPTSGLAVSEQFF.

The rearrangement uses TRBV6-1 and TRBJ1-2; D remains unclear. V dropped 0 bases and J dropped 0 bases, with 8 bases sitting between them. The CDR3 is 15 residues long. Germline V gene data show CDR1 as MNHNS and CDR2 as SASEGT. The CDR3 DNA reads TGTGCCAGCAGTGAAGCCGTACTAGCTAACTATGGCTACACCTTC. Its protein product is CASSEAVLANYGYTF.

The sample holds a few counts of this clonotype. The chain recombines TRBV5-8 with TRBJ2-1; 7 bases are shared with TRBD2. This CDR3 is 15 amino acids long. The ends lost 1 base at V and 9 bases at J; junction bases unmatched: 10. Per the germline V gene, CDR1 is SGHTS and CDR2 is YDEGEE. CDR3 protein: CASSLRLAVRSEQFF. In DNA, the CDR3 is TGTGCCAGCAGCTTGAGACTAGCTGTCCGCAGTGAGCAGTTCTTC. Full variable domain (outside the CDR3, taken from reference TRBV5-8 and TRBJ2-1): EAGVTQSPTHLIKTRGQQATLRCSPISGHTSVYWYQQALGLGLQFLLWYDEGEERNRGNFPPRFSGRQFPNYSSELNVNALELEDSALYLCASSLRLAVRSEQFFGPGTRLTVL.

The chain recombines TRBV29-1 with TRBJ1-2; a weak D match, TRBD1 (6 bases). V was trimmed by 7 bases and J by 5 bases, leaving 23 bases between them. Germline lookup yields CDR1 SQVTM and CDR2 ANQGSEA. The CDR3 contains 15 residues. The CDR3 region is CSAQGAGANFYGYTF. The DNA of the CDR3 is TGCAGCGCTCAAGGTGCAGGGGCCAACTTTTATGGCTACACCTTC.

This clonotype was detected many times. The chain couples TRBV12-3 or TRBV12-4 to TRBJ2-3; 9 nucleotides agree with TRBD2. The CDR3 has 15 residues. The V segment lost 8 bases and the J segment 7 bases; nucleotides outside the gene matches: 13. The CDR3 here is CASARETSGFYTQYF. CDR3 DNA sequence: TGTGCCAGCGCAAGGGAGACTAGCGGATTTTATACGCAGTATTTT.

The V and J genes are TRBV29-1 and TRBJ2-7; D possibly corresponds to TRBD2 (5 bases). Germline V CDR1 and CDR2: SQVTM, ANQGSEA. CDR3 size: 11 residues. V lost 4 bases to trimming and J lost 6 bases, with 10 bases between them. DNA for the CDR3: TGCAGCGTTGGACGGGCGGGCGAGCAGTACTTC. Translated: CSVGRAGEQYF.

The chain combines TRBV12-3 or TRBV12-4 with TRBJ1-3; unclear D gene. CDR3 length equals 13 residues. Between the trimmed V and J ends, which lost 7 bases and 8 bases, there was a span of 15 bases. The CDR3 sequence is CASIAGVGDTIYF. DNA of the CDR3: TGTGCCAGCATCGCGGGAGTCGGAGACACCATATATTTT.

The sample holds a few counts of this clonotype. Here the CDR3 reads CASSQPVQNIQYF. DNA of the CDR3: TGTGCCAGCAGCCAGCCAGTCCAAAACATTCAGTACTTC. The rearrangement joins TRBV14 to TRBJ2-4; D not certain. The ends were cut back, 3 bases at V and 5 bases at J, with 8 bases in the middle. The CDR3 sequence is 13 residues long. Per the germline V gene, CDR1 is SGHDN and CDR2 is FVKESK.

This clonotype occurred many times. CDR3 nucleotides: TGTGCCAGCAGTTCCTACCTCGGGACAGCTTACGAGCAGTACTTC. It yields the protein CASSSYLGTAYEQYF. This chain uses TRBV27 with TRBJ2-7; 7 bases line up with TRBD1. The CDR3 has 15 amino acids. CDR1 is MNHEY and CDR2 is SMNVEV in the germline V gene (reference sequence). The V gene end was trimmed by 4 bases and the J gene end by 4 bases; junction bases not matched to a gene: 10.

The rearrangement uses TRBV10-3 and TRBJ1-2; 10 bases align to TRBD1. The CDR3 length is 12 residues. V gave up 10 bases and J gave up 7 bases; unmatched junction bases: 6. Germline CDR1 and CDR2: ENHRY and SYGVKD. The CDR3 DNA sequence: TGTGCCACCGGGACAGGGGTGTTTGGCTACACCTTC. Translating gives CATGTGVFGYTF.

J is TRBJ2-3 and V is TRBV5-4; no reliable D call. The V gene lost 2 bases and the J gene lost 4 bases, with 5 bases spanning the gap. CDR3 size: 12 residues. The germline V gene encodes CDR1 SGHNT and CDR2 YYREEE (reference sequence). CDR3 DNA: TGTGCCAGCAGCTTTAGCCCAGATACGCAGTATTTT. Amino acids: CASSFSPDTQYF.

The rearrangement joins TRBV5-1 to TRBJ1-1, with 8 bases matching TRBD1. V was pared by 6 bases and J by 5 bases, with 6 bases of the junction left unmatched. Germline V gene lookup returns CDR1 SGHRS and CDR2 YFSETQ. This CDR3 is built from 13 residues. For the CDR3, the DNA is TGCGCCAGCACCAACAGGGGGGAGACTGAAGCTTTCTTT. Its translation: CASTNRGETEAFF.

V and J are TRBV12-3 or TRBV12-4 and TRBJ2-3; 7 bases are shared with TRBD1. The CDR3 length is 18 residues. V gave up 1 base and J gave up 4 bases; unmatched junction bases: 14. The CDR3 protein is CASSLVEGARVGPDTQYF. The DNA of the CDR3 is TGTGCCAGCAGTTTAGTTGAGGGGGCCAGGGTGGGTCCAGATACGCAGTATTTT.

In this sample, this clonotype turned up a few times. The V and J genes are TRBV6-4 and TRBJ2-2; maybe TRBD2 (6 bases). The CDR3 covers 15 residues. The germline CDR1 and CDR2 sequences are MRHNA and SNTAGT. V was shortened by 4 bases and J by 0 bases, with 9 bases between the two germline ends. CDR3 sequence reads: CASSVEGTNTGELFF. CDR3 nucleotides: TGTGCCAGCAGTGTGGAGGGCACGAACACCGGGGAGCTGTTTTTT.

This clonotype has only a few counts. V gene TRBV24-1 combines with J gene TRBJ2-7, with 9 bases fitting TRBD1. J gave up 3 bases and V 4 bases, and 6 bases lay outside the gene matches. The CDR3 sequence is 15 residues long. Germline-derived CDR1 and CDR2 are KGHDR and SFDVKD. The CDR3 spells CATSEVRDRVYEQYF. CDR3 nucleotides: TGTGCCACCAGTGAGGTCCGGGACAGGGTCTACGAGCAGTACTTC.

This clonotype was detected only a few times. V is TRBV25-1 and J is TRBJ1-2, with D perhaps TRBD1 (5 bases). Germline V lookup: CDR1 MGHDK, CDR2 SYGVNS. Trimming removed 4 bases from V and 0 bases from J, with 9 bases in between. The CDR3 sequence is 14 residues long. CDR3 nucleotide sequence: TGTGCCAGCAGTGCCTCAGGGCCTAACTATGGCTACACCTTC. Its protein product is CASSASGPNYGYTF.

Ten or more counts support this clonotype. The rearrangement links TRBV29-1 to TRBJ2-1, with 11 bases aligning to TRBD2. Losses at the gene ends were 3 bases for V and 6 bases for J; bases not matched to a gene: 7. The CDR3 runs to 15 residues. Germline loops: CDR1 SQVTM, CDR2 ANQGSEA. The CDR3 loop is CSVDSGRALGNEQFF. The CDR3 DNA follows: TGCAGCGTTGATAGCGGGAGGGCCCTCGGCAATGAGCAGTTCTTC.

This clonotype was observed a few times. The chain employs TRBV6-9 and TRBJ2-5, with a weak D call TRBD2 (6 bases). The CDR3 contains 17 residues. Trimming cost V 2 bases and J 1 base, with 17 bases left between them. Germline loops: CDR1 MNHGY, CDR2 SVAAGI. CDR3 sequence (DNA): TGTGCCAGCAGTTATGGTGTCGGGGGAATCCGCCAAGAGACCCAGTACTTC. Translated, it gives CASSYGVGGIRQETQYF.

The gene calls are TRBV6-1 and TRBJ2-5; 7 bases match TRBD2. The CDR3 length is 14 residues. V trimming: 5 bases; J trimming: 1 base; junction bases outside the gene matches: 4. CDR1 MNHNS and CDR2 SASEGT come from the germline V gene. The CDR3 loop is CASSSGAPQETQYF. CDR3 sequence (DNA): TGTGCCAGCAGTAGCGGGGCCCCCCAAGAGACCCAGTACTTC.

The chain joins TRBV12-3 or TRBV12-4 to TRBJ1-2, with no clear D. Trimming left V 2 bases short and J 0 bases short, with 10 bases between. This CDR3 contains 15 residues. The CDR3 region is CASSLWSDANYGYTF. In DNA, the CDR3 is TGTGCCAGCAGTTTATGGTCGGATGCTAACTATGGCTACACCTTC.

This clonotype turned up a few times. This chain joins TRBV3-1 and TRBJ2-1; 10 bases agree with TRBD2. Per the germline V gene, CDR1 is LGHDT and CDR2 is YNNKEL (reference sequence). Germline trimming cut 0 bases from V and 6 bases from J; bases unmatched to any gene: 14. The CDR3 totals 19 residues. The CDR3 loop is CASSQESGGASSLLNEQFF. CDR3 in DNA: TGTGCCAGCAGCCAAGAGAGCGGGGGGGCGTCTTCGCTCCTCAATGAGCAGTTCTTC.

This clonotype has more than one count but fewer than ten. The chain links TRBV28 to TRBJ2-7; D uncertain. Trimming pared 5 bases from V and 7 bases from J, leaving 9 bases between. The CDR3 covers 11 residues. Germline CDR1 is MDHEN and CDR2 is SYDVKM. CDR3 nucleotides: TGTGCCAGCAGTCGCCCAGAGGAGCAGTACTTC. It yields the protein CASSRPEEQYF.

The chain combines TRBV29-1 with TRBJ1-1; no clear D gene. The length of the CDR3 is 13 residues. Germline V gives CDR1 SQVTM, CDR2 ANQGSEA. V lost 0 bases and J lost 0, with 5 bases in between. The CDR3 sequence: CSVEEQLNTEAFF. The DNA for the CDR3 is TGCAGCGTTGAAGAACAGCTGAACACTGAAGCTTTCTTT.